The sequence of this T cell receptor (beta chain) was determined in a study of shared clonotypes between healthy human individuals. The data were produced by immunoSEQ multiplex PCR, yet TCRdb's version contains in-frame clones alone and is incomplete. The top ten clones hold more than 0.1% of a sample with under 2,500,000 clones, approximately 96% of them seen once. V lost 2 bases and J 8 bases, leaving 12 bases between the germline ends. CDR3 size: 13 residues. Germline V gene sequence: CDR1 MNHNY, CDR2 SVGAGI (reference sequence). What was sequenced was naive CD4+ T cells sorted from blood. The sample's subset: CD45RA+ positively selected. The source of this sequence is a man between 18 and 35 years old in good health. The chain carries TRBV6-6 and TRBJ1-2; no reliable D call. CDR3 sequence (DNA): TGTGCCAGCAGTTACCTTAGACAATCCGGCTACACCTTC. Its translation: CASSYLRQSGYTF.